A single sample is the source of the 17 T cell receptor beta chains below, sequenced in a study of CXCR3-negative and CXCR3-positive naive CD8 T cells. Broader study findings: For CXCR3-positive naive cells, TRB CDR3s were more hydrophobic than those of CXCR3-negative naive cells.

UMI-tagged TRB cDNA libraries were built via 5' RACE. TCRdb reprocessed the 5' RACE reads and reports one entry per CDR3 protein, with no DNA. Recorded for this sample: 150,000 or so distinct CDR3 sequences. Their specific antigens are unknown. What was sequenced was naive CXCR3+ CD8+ T cells from blood. Subset: CD45RO-CCR7+CD27+CD95- naive CD8+ T cells expressing CXCR3 (TNR3+). All receptors derive from a human donor in good health. Some clones in this sample may be carry-over from other donors' samples.

The V gene is TRBV30, the J gene TRBJ2-1; TCRdb designates TRBD2, a call that cannot be tested without DNA. This CDR3 contains 13 residues. Germline CDR1 GTSNPN, CDR2 SVGIG (reference sequence). This CDR3 reads CAWSGLAESEQFF.

This chain connects TRBV28 to TRBJ1-5. CDR1 and CDR2 (germline): MDHEN, SYDVKM. This CDR3 spans 15 amino acids. CDR3: CASKGGINSNQPQHF.

The chain is built from TRBV6-2 or TRBV6-3 and TRBJ2-7; the D gene TCRdb calls, TRBD1, cannot be checked with no DNA. Germline lookup yields CDR1 MNHEY and CDR2 SVGEGT. The CDR3 length is 17 residues. The CDR3 protein is CASTSFFGTGQVEPGDF.

This chain joins TRBV6-6 and TRBJ1-5. CDR3 length: 18 amino acids. Germline CDR1 and CDR2: MNHNY and SVGAGI (reference sequence). CDR3 protein: CASSYSTPELNGNQHQHF.

The rearrangement links TRBV5-1 to TRBJ2-5. This CDR3 is 13 amino acids long. Germline CDR1 is SGHRS and CDR2 is YFSETQ. CDR3 sequence reads: CASSSVSSETQYF. The complete variable domain, with remaining parts taken from reference TRBV5-1 and TRBJ2-5, reads KAGVTQTPRYLIKTRGQQVTLSCSPISGHRSVSWYQQTPGQGLQFLFEYFSETQRNKGNFPGRFSGRQFSNSRSEMNVSTLELGDSALYLCASSSVSSETQYFGPGTRLLVL.

V gene TRBV7-6 combines with J gene TRBJ1-1. The CDR3 sequence is 13 residues long. CDR1 and CDR2 from the germline V gene are SGHVS and FNYEAQ. The CDR3 protein is CASSFSGNTEAFF.

The CDR3 region is CASSQDRGGPLDEQFF. The chain has TRBV3-1 and TRBJ2-1; there is no DNA to check the TCRdb D call of TRBD2. The CDR3 extends over 16 amino acids. CDR1 and CDR2 from the germline V gene are LGHDT and YNNKEL (reference sequence).

The J gene is TRBJ2-1, the V gene TRBV7-6; the TCRdb call, TRBD1, lacks DNA for checking. Germline values: CDR1 SGHVS, CDR2 FNYEAQ. The CDR3 has 17 residues. The CDR3 loop reads CASSLEIGGQGLNEQFF.

The chain couples TRBV29-1 to TRBJ2-5; absent DNA, TCRdb's TRBD2 call cannot be checked. CDR3 size: 17 residues. CDR1 is SQVTM, CDR2 ANQGSEA, per germline. Here the CDR3 reads CSVEGASSQVGEETQYF.

The V and J genes are TRBV28 and TRBJ2-7; as DNA is missing, the TRBD2 call by TCRdb cannot be tested. CDR1 is MDHEN, CDR2 SYDVKM, per germline. This CDR3 is 18 amino acids long. The CDR3 here is CASSFSGPSGTWLYEQYF.

This chain uses TRBV7-9 with TRBJ1-5; the D gene TCRdb calls, TRBD1, cannot be checked with no DNA. Germline loops: CDR1 SEHNR, CDR2 FQNEAQ (reference sequence). The CDR3 has 12 residues. CDR3 in amino acids: CASQRGNQPQHF.

The genes are TRBV9 and TRBJ2-2; without DNA, the TCRdb call of TRBD1 cannot be checked. The CDR3 length is 15 residues. Looked up from germline, CDR1 is SGDLS and CDR2 is YYNGEE. CDR3 in amino acids: CASSGRDENTGELFF.

The chain couples TRBV4-1 to TRBJ1-1; lacking DNA, the TRBD1 call made by TCRdb goes unchecked. Germline CDR1 and CDR2: MGHRA and YSYEKL. The CDR3 has 13 amino acids. This CDR3 reads CASSRPLGGEAFF.

The chain employs TRBV29-1 and TRBJ2-7. Germline loops: CDR1 SQVTM, CDR2 ANQGSEA. The CDR3 has 14 residues. The CDR3 reads CSVEGPTTSYEQYF.

The chain has TRBV5-1 and TRBJ2-1; as DNA is missing, the TRBD2 call by TCRdb cannot be tested. The V gene's germline CDR1 is SGHRS and CDR2 YFSETQ. The CDR3 has 17 amino acids. CDR3 residues: CASSLGVAGVFYNEQFF.

The chain uses TRBV7-8 and TRBJ1-5; lacking DNA, the TRBD1 call made by TCRdb goes unchecked. Germline-derived CDR1 and CDR2 are SGHVS and FQNEAQ. The CDR3 spans 15 residues. CDR3 sequence: CASSPLRVDRQPQHF.

The J gene is TRBJ1-1, the V gene TRBV15. Germline V gene sequence: CDR1 LNHNV, CDR2 YYDKDF (reference sequence). This CDR3 is built from 14 residues. CDR3 in amino acids: CATSEGPINTEAFF.